This TCR beta chain was identified during a study of cytomegalovirus exposure and HLA in healthy donors. Study as a whole: Some 80 million unique TCRs from HLA-typed donors were held in an early data release.

The CDR3 runs 15 residues. Trimming left V 4 bases short and J 6 bases short, with 15 bases between. This clone was detected once. 13 Jbeta primers and 60 Vbeta primers were used for the PCR. Measured with immunoSEQ multiplex PCR; TCRdb has only the in-frame clones, and not every one. The sample lists over 150,000 clones, more than 80% occurring once. The sequenced material came from PBMCs. This sequence joins TRBV23-1 and TRBJ2-2; TRBD1 is a possible D gene (5 bases). TRBV23-1 is placed among ORFs of uncertain function. The TCR was taken from a woman between 18 and 30 years old in good health and CMV-seronegative. The CDR3 reads CASSRKQGASGELFF. As DNA, the CDR3 is TGCGCCAGCAGTCGGAAGCAGGGTGCATCCGGGGAGCTGTTTTTT.